The 25 T cell receptor beta chains reported below all come from one sample, sequenced in a study of CD8 T cells in ankylosing spondylitis. TCRdb processed the 5' RACE reads anew with MiXCR; each CDR3 protein has one entry. Of roughly 250,000 distinct CDR3 sequences listed, more than 9% are singletons. The sample comprised blood, either unsorted or a sorted T cell fraction (not recorded which). The origin of the receptors is a male donor with ankylosing spondylitis or in good health (not recorded which).

This clonotype has ten or more counts. V usage is TRBV11-3 and J usage is TRBJ1-2; D might be TRBD1 (5 bases). Germline V gene sequence: CDR1 SGHNT, CDR2 YENEEA. The length of the CDR3 is 16 residues. V lost 5 bases and J lost 0, with 16 bases in between. Written as DNA, the CDR3 is TGTGCCAGCAGCCCCGAGGGCAGGGCGGCTAACTATGGCTACACCTTC. It specifies CASSPEGRAANYGYTF.

The table lists this clonotype with many counts. The rearrangement uses TRBV9 and TRBJ1-2; D remains unclear. The CDR3 length is 14 residues. Germline V gene sequence: CDR1 SGDLS, CDR2 YYNGEE. Trimming removed 0 bases at V and 2 bases at J, with 8 bases between. The CDR3 nucleotides are TGTGCCAGCAGCGTAGTGGCTCTGAACTATGGCTACACCTTC. Protein sequence: CASSVVALNYGYTF.

In this sample, this clonotype turned up many times. This chain links TRBV6-1 with TRBJ1-4; 10 nucleotides match TRBD1. Germline CDR1 is MNHNS and CDR2 is SASEGT. This CDR3 contains 14 residues. V lost 7 bases, J lost 5 bases, and 4 bases stayed unmatched. The CDR3 loop is CASTPGQGNEKLFF. CDR3 nucleotide sequence: TGTGCCAGCACCCCGGGACAGGGGAATGAAAAACTGTTTTTT.

The J gene is TRBJ2-1, the V gene TRBV3-1; TRBD2 aligns across 12 bases. V shed 5 bases and J 12 bases; nucleotides not matched to a gene: 11. CDR1 LGHDT and CDR2 YNNKEL come from the germline V gene (reference sequence). The CDR3 length is 15 residues. The CDR3 spells CASSETSGSNYAQFF. Here the CDR3 DNA reads TGTGCCAGCAGCGAGACTAGCGGGAGTAATTATGCGCAGTTCTTC.

At least ten counts were recorded for this clonotype. A much bigger clone sits one base away, suggesting this may be a read error. The rearrangement uses TRBV27 and TRBJ2-7; TRBD1 agrees at 7 bases. With 3 bases clipped from V and 3 bases from J, the junction kept 2 bases outside the gene matches. Germline V gene lookup returns CDR1 MNHEY and CDR2 SMNVEV (reference sequence). The CDR3 is made up of 13 amino acids. The DNA for the CDR3 is TGTGCCAGCAGTTTCGGACAGGACTACGAGCAGTACTTC. Translated, it gives CASSFGQDYEQYF.

The rearrangement uses TRBV3-1 and TRBJ2-7, with D possibly TRBD2 on 5 matching bases. This CDR3 has 14 amino acids. Germline lookup yields CDR1 LGHDT and CDR2 YNNKEL (reference sequence). The V end lost 7 bases, the J end lost 5 bases, and 18 bases lay between the germline ends. CDR3 loop: CASTRGPSKHEQYF. In DNA form, the CDR3 reads TGTGCCAGCACCCGGGGTCCCTCGAAGCACGAGCAGTACTTC.

This clonotype has ten or more counts. The chain carries TRBV4-2 and TRBJ1-6; D unresolved. The CDR3 covers 18 residues. Germline V gene data show CDR1 as LGHNA and CDR2 as YNFKEQ. V was shortened by 1 base and J by 4 bases, with 17 bases between the two germline ends. In nucleotides, the CDR3 is TGTGCCAGCAGCCAAGCGAGTCAAGGGATCCTTTATAATTCACCCCTCCACTTT. It specifies CASSQASQGILYNSPLHF.

As concerns this clonotype: Since a much larger clone is just one base distant, this may be a read error. The V gene is TRBV6-1, the J gene TRBJ1-1, with D perhaps matching TRBD1 (6 bases). CDR1 and CDR2 (germline): MNHNS, SASEGT. The V gene lost 5 bases and the J gene lost 0 bases, with 10 bases spanning the gap. The CDR3 is made up of 14 amino acids. Here the CDR3 DNA reads TGTGCCAGCAGTCCGGGACACTTGAACACTGAAGCTTTCTTT. Translation: CASSPGHLNTEAFF.

This CDR3 reads CSARVAGDTGELFF. CDR3 DNA sequence: TGCAGTGCTAGAGTGGCGGGGGACACCGGGGAGCTGTTTTTT. The J gene is TRBJ2-2, the V gene TRBV20-1; 7 nucleotides line up with TRBD2. Germline V gives CDR1 DFQATT, CDR2 SNEGSKA (reference sequence). Trimming took 1 base from V and 3 from J; bases not matched to a gene: 2. This CDR3 comprises 14 residues.

The sample holds many counts of this clonotype. The chain links TRBV7-8 to TRBJ1-2; D might be TRBD1 (5 bases). The V end was cut by 5 bases, the J end by 2 bases, with 12 bases between. Per the germline V gene, CDR1 is SGHVS and CDR2 is FQNEAQ. The CDR3 runs to 14 residues. In DNA, the CDR3 is TGTGCCAGCAGCCCGATCGAGGGGAACTATGGCTACACCTTC. Its protein product is CASSPIEGNYGYTF.

V usage is TRBV5-6 and J usage is TRBJ1-2; D unresolved. The ends were cut back, 2 bases at V and 6 bases at J, with 11 bases in the middle. There are 13 residues in the CDR3. Germline CDR1 and CDR2: SGHDT and YYEEEE. The CDR3 nucleotides read TGTGCCAGCAGCTTAGGCCTGCGAGATGGCTACACCTTC. Translating it yields CASSLGLRDGYTF.

The sample holds many counts of this clonotype. The chain has TRBV6-1 and TRBJ1-1; D is ambiguous. The CDR3 has 14 residues. V was shortened by 7 bases and J by 5 bases, with 17 bases between the two germline ends. Germline V gene data show CDR1 as MNHNS and CDR2 as SASEGT. The CDR3 sequence is CASIPENRGTEAFF. The CDR3 DNA is TGTGCCAGCATTCCTGAAAACCGAGGAACTGAAGCTTTCTTT.

At least ten counts were recorded for this clonotype. The chain joins TRBV25-1 to TRBJ2-1; a weak D match, TRBD1 (5 bases). The CDR3 has 16 residues. The germline gives CDR1 MGHDK, CDR2 SYGVNS. V lost 1 base and J 2 bases, leaving 12 bases between the germline ends. CDR3 protein: CASSESGGQAYNEQFF. In DNA form, the CDR3 reads TGTGCCAGCAGTGAATCGGGCGGACAAGCCTACAATGAGCAGTTCTTC.

This clonotype was detected many times. The V call is TRBV21-1, the J call TRBJ2-7; TRBD2, the D gene given by the table, was not confirmed from the DNA. TRBV21-1 is a recognized pseudogene. The CDR3 loop spans 15 amino acids. CDR3 in DNA: TGTGCCAGCAGCCAAAGAGGGCCCGCGGTCCACGAGCAGTACTTC. Protein product: CASSQRGPAVHEQYF.

This clonotype was detected many times. This sequence joins TRBV6-6 and TRBJ2-2, with 7 positions matching TRBD2. The junction had 4 bases not matched to a gene; V was cut back by 6 bases and J by 6 bases. The V gene's germline CDR1 is MNHNY and CDR2 SVGAGI (reference sequence). The CDR3 is 13 residues long. The CDR3 region has the DNA TGTGCCAGCAGCTGGGGAGGGTCCGGGGAGCTGTTTTTT. Encoded protein: CASSWGGSGELFF.

This clonotype was observed a handful of times. The chain combines TRBV4-1 with TRBJ2-2, with 9 bases lining up with TRBD1. Germline V gene data show CDR1 as MGHRA and CDR2 as YSYEKL. The CDR3 sequence is 17 residues long. The V and J ends lost 1 base and 4 bases, in that order; junction bases with no gene match: 7. The CDR3 here is CASSQVVGQGSTGELFF. Here the CDR3 DNA reads TGCGCCAGCAGCCAAGTAGTGGGACAGGGATCCACCGGGGAGCTGTTTTTT.

This clonotype has a handful of counts. It may be a read error: a sequence one base away is much more abundant. The chain combines TRBV5-4 with TRBJ1-4, with 9 bases that match TRBD1. Trimming cost V 4 bases and J 2 bases; bases outside gene matches: 0. Per germline, CDR1 SGHNT and CDR2 YYREEE (reference sequence). This CDR3 region has 14 residues. DNA for the CDR3: TGTGCCAGCAGCGGACAGGGGACTAATGAAAAACTGTTTTTT. This translates into CASSGQGTNEKLFF.

Turning to this clonotype: At one end the junction does not follow the germline gene, possibly because of a read error. The V gene is TRBV13, the J gene TRBJ2-7, with 12 bases aligning to TRBD2. CDR1 is PRHDT, CDR2 FYEKMQ, per germline (reference sequence). This CDR3 contains 15 residues. Written as DNA, the CDR3 is TGTGCCAGCAGCATAGGGACTAGCGGGTTCTACGAGCAGTACTTC. The encoded protein is CASSIGTSGFYEQYF.

This clonotype was seen many times. This chain joins TRBV5-1 and TRBJ1-3; D is undetermined. The CDR3 extends over 15 amino acids. Deletions cut 0 bases from V and 0 bases from J, with 7 bases between. Per the germline V gene, CDR1 is SGHRS and CDR2 is YFSETQ. The CDR3 here is CASSLDGSSGNTIYF. The CDR3 nucleotides read TGCGCCAGCAGCTTGGATGGTTCCTCTGGAAACACCATATATTTT.

This clonotype was seen ten or more times. The chain recombines TRBV20-1 with TRBJ2-7; TRBD1 matches at 11 bases. Germline V gene lookup returns CDR1 DFQATT and CDR2 SNEGSKA (reference sequence). Unmatched junction bases numbered 7, after V lost 5 bases and J lost 7 bases. CDR3 length: 13 amino acids. CDR3 sequence reads: CSASGTGGGEQYF. The DNA of the CDR3 is TGCAGTGCTTCCGGGACAGGGGGTGGTGAGCAGTACTTC.

V usage is TRBV2 and J usage is TRBJ2-3, with 7 positions matching TRBD2. With 7 bases clipped from V and 3 bases from J, the junction kept 7 bases outside the gene matches. In germline, CDR1 is SNHLY, CDR2 FYNNEI. The CDR3 has 14 amino acids. CDR3 amino acids: CASKEDGRTDTQYF. For the CDR3, the DNA is TGTGCCAGCAAAGAGGACGGGAGGACAGATACGCAGTATTTT.

This clonotype was observed many times. The rearrangement uses TRBV4-1 and TRBJ2-3; 7 nucleotides match TRBD2. This CDR3 has 15 residues. Germline loops: CDR1 MGHRA, CDR2 YSYEKL. J lost 1 base, V lost 3 bases, and 4 bases had no gene match. This CDR3 is CASSQGDYRTDTQYF. Written as DNA, the CDR3 is TGCGCCAGCAGCCAGGGGGACTACCGCACAGATACGCAGTATTTT.

The table lists this clonotype with a few counts. The J gene is TRBJ2-7, the V gene TRBV6-1, with TRBD1 matching over 9 bases. The germline V gene has CDR1 MNHNS and CDR2 SASEGT. This CDR3 contains 15 residues. V lost 2 bases to trimming and J lost 3 bases; unmatched junction nucleotides: 5. CDR3 sequence: CASSENQGQGYEQYF. The CDR3 DNA follows: TGTGCCAGCAGTGAAAACCAGGGACAGGGCTACGAGCAGTACTTC.

The V and J genes are TRBV10-2 and TRBJ2-3; 12 nucleotides align to TRBD2. Germline V gene lookup returns CDR1 WSHSY and CDR2 SAAADI. The length of the CDR3 is 14 residues. V trimming: 4 bases; J trimming: 6 bases; junction bases outside the gene matches: 2. CDR3 in DNA: TGCGCCAGCAGTGGACTAGCGGGGGTGGATACGCAGTATTTT. It yields the protein CASSGLAGVDTQYF.

In this sample, this clonotype turned up many times. The chain has TRBV7-2 and TRBJ1-2; the match to TRBD1 covers 11 bases. After removal of 1 base from V and 4 bases from J, the junction contained 5 bases not matched to a gene. The length of the CDR3 is 16 residues. Germline CDR1 reads SGHTA; CDR2 reads FQGNSA. CDR3 bases: TGTGCCAGCAGCTTAGACCGGACAGGGGGCTTCTATGGCTACACCTTC. Its protein is CASSLDRTGGFYGYTF.